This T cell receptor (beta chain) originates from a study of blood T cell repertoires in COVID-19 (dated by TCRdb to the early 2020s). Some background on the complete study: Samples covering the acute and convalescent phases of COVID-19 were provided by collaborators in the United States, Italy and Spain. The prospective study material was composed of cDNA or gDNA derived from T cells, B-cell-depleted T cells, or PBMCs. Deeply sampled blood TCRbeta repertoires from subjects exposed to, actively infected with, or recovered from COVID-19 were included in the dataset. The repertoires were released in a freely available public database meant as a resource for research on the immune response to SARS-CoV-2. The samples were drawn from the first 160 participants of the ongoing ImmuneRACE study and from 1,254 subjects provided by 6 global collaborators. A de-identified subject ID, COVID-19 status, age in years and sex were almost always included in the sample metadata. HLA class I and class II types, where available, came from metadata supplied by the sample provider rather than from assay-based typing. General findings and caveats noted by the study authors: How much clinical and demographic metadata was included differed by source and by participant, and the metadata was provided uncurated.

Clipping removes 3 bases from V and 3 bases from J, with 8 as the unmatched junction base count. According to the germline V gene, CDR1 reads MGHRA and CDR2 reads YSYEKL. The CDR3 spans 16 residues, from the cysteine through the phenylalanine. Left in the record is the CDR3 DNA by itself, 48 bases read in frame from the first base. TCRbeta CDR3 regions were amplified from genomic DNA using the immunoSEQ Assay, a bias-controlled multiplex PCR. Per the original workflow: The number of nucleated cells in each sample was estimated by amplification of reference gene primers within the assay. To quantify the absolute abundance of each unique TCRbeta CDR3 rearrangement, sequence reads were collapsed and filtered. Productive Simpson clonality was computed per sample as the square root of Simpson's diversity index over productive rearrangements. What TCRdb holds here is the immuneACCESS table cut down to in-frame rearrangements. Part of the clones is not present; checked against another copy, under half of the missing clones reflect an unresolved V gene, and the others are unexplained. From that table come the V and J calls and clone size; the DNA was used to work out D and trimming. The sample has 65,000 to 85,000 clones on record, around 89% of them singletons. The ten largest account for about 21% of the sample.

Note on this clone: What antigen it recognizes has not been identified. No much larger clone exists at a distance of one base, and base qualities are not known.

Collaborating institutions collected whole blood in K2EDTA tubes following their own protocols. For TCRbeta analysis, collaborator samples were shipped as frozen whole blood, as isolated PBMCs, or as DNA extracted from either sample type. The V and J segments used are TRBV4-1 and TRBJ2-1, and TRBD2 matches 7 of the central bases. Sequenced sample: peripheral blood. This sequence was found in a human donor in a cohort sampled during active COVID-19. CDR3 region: CASSQSLASGYNEQFF. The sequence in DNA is TGCGCCAGCAGCCAGTCTTTAGCTAGCGGCTACAATGAGCAGTTCTTC.